These T cell receptor beta chains were read from a single sample in a study of human T cells and chemical hapten exposure. TCRdb fed the RACE reads into MiXCR, producing one record per CDR3 protein. The sample holds around 57,000 distinct CDR3 sequences; around 11% are singletons and the top ten take almost 4%. The input for sequencing was whole blood, taken in connection with sensitization to the hapten diphenylcyclopropenone (DPC). The receptor set was obtained from a woman between 35 and 50 years old with alopecia areata. Some clones in this sample may be carry-over from other donors' samples. The conserved cysteine and the conserved F or W are not part of the CDR3 here.

j_call	v_call	cdr3_aa
TRBJ2-7	TRBV7-2	ASSFPSGGAGEQY
TRBJ2-2	TRBV6-2/TRBV6-3	ASSLAGNPNTGELF
TRBJ1-2	TRBV4-2	ASSQGAGVAYGYT
TRBJ1-2	TRBV19	ASRLDGSGYT
TRBJ2-3	TRBV4-3	ASSQTFADTDTQY
TRBJ2-5	TRBV6-5	ASSYSGTSGGETQY
TRBJ2-7	TRBV20-1	SARLLGQGSNEQY
TRBJ1-5	TRBV15	ATSRSQGAFQPQH
TRBJ1-1	TRBV7-2	ASSVKSLGNTEAF
TRBJ2-2	TRBV5-1	ASSREGGTGELF
TRBJ1-4	TRBV20-1	SARDGGRVSAKLF
TRBJ2-1	TRBV7-6	ASSLSGHSSYNEQF
TRBJ1-2	TRBV10-3	ATQPGGTPAMIGYT
TRBJ1-2	TRBV27	ASSLGPNSYYGYT
TRBJ2-3	TRBV15	ATSRDRAQGTDTQY
TRBJ1-1	TRBV15	ATSRGDRANTEAF
TRBJ1-2	TRBV11-2	ASSSIQGINGYT
TRBJ2-5	TRBV7-2	ASSLALDRTQY
TRBJ2-2	TRBV30	AWGYGPSPGELF
TRBJ1-6	TRBV3-1	ASSLGQYNSPLH
TRBJ1-4	TRBV4-3	ASSQNDRGRGEKLF
TRBJ2-2	TRBV5-5	ASRERANTGELF
TRBJ2-7	TRBV11-2	ASSLVRGTGGSEQY
TRBJ2-7	TRBV20-1	SARSYRSGTVFYEQY
TRBJ1-1	TRBV6-5	ASRGGDSLLNTEAF
TRBJ2-5	TRBV4-2	ASSLTTTSGVAETQY
TRBJ2-7	TRBV28	ASSRYSQGAGEQY
TRBJ1-4	TRBV19	ATSPGNENLF
TRBJ1-2	TRBV19	ASSIKDVGYT
TRBJ2-1	TRBV4-3	ASSQDKREIDEQF
TRBJ2-3	TRBV7-2	ASSLDAAGNSDTQY
TRBJ2-1	TRBV12-3/TRBV12-4	ASTPDTYNEQF
TRBJ2-7	TRBV6-5	ASSYAAEQY
TRBJ1-2	TRBV30	AWGQGNYGYT
TRBJ2-5	TRBV20-1	SATIAGGLQETQY
TRBJ1-5	TRBV19	ASSPLDRGANQPQH
TRBJ1-6	TRBV5-1	ASSFGQGNSPLH
TRBJ2-7	TRBV7-2	ASSLEQGTYEQY
TRBJ1-2	TRBV7-8	ASTLSEGYGYT
TRBJ2-5	TRBV11-2	ASSLGGQLQETQY
TRBJ2-7	TRBV20-1	SARDYRYEQY
TRBJ2-7	TRBV29-1	SVRDGKSYEQY
TRBJ2-1	TRBV20-1	SAPPGQGPNEQF
TRBJ2-7	TRBV20-1	SVPGQGGYEQY
TRBJ1-1	TRBV29-1	SVEFGGPSEAF
TRBJ1-1	TRBV6-2/TRBV6-3	ASSRNRGRLNTEAF
TRBJ1-3	TRBV19	ASATGSSGNTIY
TRBJ1-2	TRBV29-1	SVQADGYT
TRBJ2-5	TRBV7-9	ASSLVGGTQY
TRBJ2-3	TRBV20-1	SATSGRPSTDTQY
TRBJ2-3	TRBV7-2	ASSLLSLAGADTQY
TRBJ2-1	TRBV19	ASTISGDSYNEQF
TRBJ2-7	TRBV3-1	ASSRAGSSYEQY
TRBJ1-2	TRBV20-1	SAARSGGNYGYT
TRBJ2-3	TRBV5-6	ASSLRLGARADTQY